The rows below give T cell receptor beta chains drawn from one sample of a study of cytomegalovirus exposure and HLA in healthy donors. The method was immunoSEQ multiplex PCR; TCRdb's version includes in-frame clones alone and lacks a portion of them. This sample carries about 100,000 clones, roughly 85% of them seen once, and the ten largest clones take around 6.1%. The sample comprised PBMCs. All receptors come from a man aged 55 to 70 in good health and CMV-seropositive. The CDR3 runs from the conserved cysteine through the conserved F or W. D genes are given only for firm matches. A row's size may be missing; if present it is once, few, many or a size class.

j_call clone_size d_call v_call cdr3_aa cdr3_nt
TRBJ1-1 - TRBD1 TRBV7-6 CASSTRTGAFPMNTEAFF TGTGCCAGCAGCACCCGGACAGGAGCCTTCCCAATGAACACTGAAGCTTTCTTT
TRBJ2-4 - TRBD1 TRBV19 CASSKPRDRGPLAKNIQYF TGTGCCAGTAGTAAACCGCGGGACAGGGGGCCCTTAGCCAAAAACATTCAGTACTTC
TRBJ1-4 - TRBD1 TRBV7-2 CASSSEQGATNEKLFF TGTGCCAGCAGCTCAGAACAGGGGGCGACTAATGAAAAACTGTTTTTT
TRBJ1-2 - TRBD1 TRBV5-1 CASSSGTGGGGYTF TGCGCCAGCAGCTCCGGGACAGGGGGCGGCGGCTACACCTTC
TRBJ2-2 - - TRBV6-6 CASADSRNTGELFF TGTGCCAGTGCGGACAGCCGGAACACCGGGGAGCTGTTTTTT
TRBJ2-7 - TRBD2 TRBV7-9 CASSFSGLARFGEQYF TGTGCCAGCAGCTTTTCCGGACTAGCGAGGTTTGGCGAGCAGTACTTC
TRBJ2-3 few - TRBV2 CASRNSLRDTQYF TGTGCCAGCAGAAATAGCCTTCGAGATACGCAGTATTTT
TRBJ2-7 - - TRBV7-9 CASSLNQGTYEQYF TGTGCCAGCAGCTTAAACCAGGGTACCTACGAGCAGTACTTC
TRBJ1-5 few TRBD1 TRBV7-8 CASSKQGSNQPQHF TGTGCCAGCAGCAAACAGGGGAGCAATCAGCCCCAGCATTTT
TRBJ1-4 - - TRBV5-6 CASSLVSTEQNEKLFF TGTGCCAGCAGCTTGGTAAGCACAGAACAAAATGAAAAACTGTTTTTT
TRBJ2-5 - TRBD2 TRBV25-1 CASSGAGVETQYF TGTGCCAGCAGTGGAGCGGGGGTGGAGACCCAGTACTTC
TRBJ1-2 - - TRBV18 CASSQEVDYGYTF TGTGCCAGCTCACAGGAGGTCGACTATGGCTACACCTTC
TRBJ1-1 once - TRBV11-2 CASSLQGVDLNTEAFF TGTGCCAGCAGCTTACAAGGGGTAGACTTGAACACTGAAGCTTTCTTT